This T cell receptor (beta chain) was captured in a study of cytomegalovirus exposure and HLA in healthy donors. Turning to the study itself: A later analysis reported the same platform for the 110 or so validation repertoires and the 500 to 750 first-cohort repertoires.

Germline lookup yields CDR1 MNHNY and CDR2 SVGAGI (reference sequence). J was trimmed by 1 base and V by 2 bases; bases with no gene match: 2. The CDR3 length is 15 residues. TCRdb's copy holds only in-frame clones and misses some; the assay was immunoSEQ multiplex PCR. The sample holds tens of thousands of clones, about 97% seen once. Points on this clone: What it binds is not known.

Study observations and caveats: There were around 160 TCR beta chains listed as cytomegalovirus-associated.

Sequenced: PBMCs. The origin of this receptor is a woman between 18 and 30 years old in good health and CMV-seropositive. The J gene is TRBJ1-5, the V gene TRBV6-6; 7 bases are shared with TRBD1. The CDR3 region is CASSYTTGSNQPQHF. The CDR3 coding sequence is TGTGCCAGCAGTTACACGACAGGGAGCAATCAGCCCCAGCATTTT.